This note documents a single T cell receptor beta chain sequence. Antigen specificity is unknown. Libraries were prepared by immunoSEQ multiplex PCR; TCRdb keeps only in-frame clonotypes and omits some of them. Among around 2.5 million clones listed, 80% to 95% were seen once. The data are from a study of shared clonotypes between healthy human individuals. Overall study results and limits: Rarefaction curves obtained for sorted subsets showed sequencing incomplete despite large depth.

In germline, CDR1 is SGHRS, CDR2 YFSETQ. The CDR3 is 15 amino acids. Trimming removed 4 bases at V and 3 bases at J, with 17 bases between. Sequences were obtained from naive CD4+ T cells from PBMCs. Subset meaning: CD45RA+ positively selected. The receptor was isolated from a man aged 18-30 years in good health. Some clones in this sample may be carry-over from other donors' samples. The V and J genes are TRBV5-1 and TRBJ2-7, with unresolved D. The CDR3 DNA reads TGCGCCAGCAGCCCCCTGGGAAATGTGGTCTACGAGCAGTACTTC. Its protein product is CASSPLGNVVYEQYF.